Listed below are T cell receptor beta chains from one sample, sequenced in a study of coeliac disease. Here immunoSEQ multiplex PCR was the method, and the copy in TCRdb shows in-frame clones only, minus some. Of roughly 3,100 clones listed, about 70% are singletons. Specimen: intraepithelial lymphocytes from the gut. Receptors originate from a young man with celiac disease on a gluten-free diet. The CDR3 runs from the conserved cysteine through the conserved F or W. A D gene is named only where the DNA matches it firmly. The listing skips clone size in some rows; elsewhere it reads once, few, many or a size class.

>once|TRBJ1-3|-|TRBV18
TGTGCCAGCTCATCAACCCACGAGGGCTCCGGAAACACCATATATTTT
CASSSTHEGSGNTIYF
>-|TRBJ2-3|TRBD1|TRBV6-6
TGTGCCAGCAGGACAGGGTCTACAGATACGCAGTATTTT
CASRTGSTDTQYF
>once|TRBJ2-7|-|TRBV27
TGTGCCAGCAGTCCTCAATTCGGACAGATCGTGCGCTACGAGCAGTACTTC
CASSPQFGQIVRYEQYF
>-|TRBJ1-3|-|TRBV5-5
TGTGCCAGCAGCTTGGTTGTGCAGGTCTCTGGAAACACCATATATTTT
CASSLVVQVSGNTIYF
>-|TRBJ1-2|-|TRBV4-2
TGTGCCAGCAGCCAAGATTGGCAGGGTCTTAACTATGGCTACACCTTC
CASSQDWQGLNYGYTF
>few|TRBJ1-2|-|TRBV6-5
TGTGCCAGCAGTTACGGTGCAGGGGCCAATGGCTACACCTTC
CASSYGAGANGYTF
>-|TRBJ2-7|TRBD2|TRBV5-1
TGCGCCAGCAGCTTCAGGACTAGCGGGGTTTACGAGCAGTACTTC
CASSFRTSGVYEQYF
>-|TRBJ1-1|-|TRBV6-5
TGTGCCAGCAGTTACGGCGTGAGGACTGAAGCTTTCTTT
CASSYGVRTEAFF
>-|TRBJ1-2|-|TRBV7-2
TGTGCCAGCAGCTTTCCCCAGAACTATGGCTACACCTTC
CASSFPQNYGYTF
>few|TRBJ2-6|-|TRBV19
TGTGCCAGTAGTATATCGGGGGTCGGGGCCAACGTCCTGACTTTC
CASSISGVGANVLTF
>-|TRBJ1-2|-|TRBV6-9
TGTGCCAGCAGTTACGCCCTAGTCGGCTACACCTTC
CASSYALVGYTF
>-|TRBJ2-7|TRBD1|TRBV29-1
TGCAGCGCCCGACAGGGGGCGAGGCAGTACTTC
CSARQGARQYF
>few|TRBJ2-7|-|TRBV7-9
TGTGCCATTACACGGGGGGGGACAGGGAGATACGACACCTCCTACGAGCAGTACTTC
CAITRGGTGRYDTSYEQYF
>-|TRBJ2-2|-|TRBV15
TGTGCCACCAGCAGAGAAGACATCCAAACCGGGGAGCTGTTTTTT
CATSREDIQTGELFF
>-|TRBJ2-7|TRBD1|TRBV9
TGTGCCAGCAGCGACGGGACAGGGGACTACGAGCAGTACTTC
CASSDGTGDYEQYF
>-|TRBJ2-7|TRBD1|TRBV5-1
TGCGCCAGCAGCTCCCGGGACAGGGACCACGAGCAGTACTTC
CASSSRDRDHEQYF
>-|TRBJ1-1|TRBD1|TRBV2
TGTGCCAACGGGACAGCGAACACTGAAGCTTTCTTT
CANGTANTEAFF
>-|TRBJ1-1|TRBD1|TRBV5-4
TGTGCCAGCAGCACCAGGGGGATGAACACTGAAGCTTTCTTT
CASSTRGMNTEAFF
>-|TRBJ1-1|-|TRBV5-1
TGCGCCAGCAGCACAACAAAGAACACTGAAGCTTTCTTT
CASSTTKNTEAFF